These T cell receptor beta chains were read from a single sample in a study of cytomegalovirus exposure and HLA in healthy donors. The table came from immunoSEQ multiplex PCR; TCRdb's copy has only in-frame clones and leaves some out. This table lists roughly 62,000 clones. Material: PBMCs. All receptors derive from a woman under 30 in good health and CMV-seronegative. Both conserved end residues are part of each CDR3. The D gene is left open where the match is weak.

J,V,D,DNA,CDR3
TRBJ1-1,TRBV4-1,-,TGCGCCAGCAGGAAAGTGGGGGGCACTGAAGCTTTCTTT,CASRKVGGTEAFF
TRBJ1-2,TRBV18,-,TGTGCCAGCTCACGATGGGACACTACTAACTATGGCTACACCTTC,CASSRWDTTNYGYTF
TRBJ1-2,TRBV2,-,TGTGCCAGCGCGTATGAACCTAACTATGGCTACACCTTC,CASAYEPNYGYTF
TRBJ2-3,TRBV5-1,TRBD2,TGCGCCAGCAGCTTTGCTGGGAGGGGTAGTAGGACAGATACGCAGTATTTT,CASSFAGRGSRTDTQYF
TRBJ2-5,TRBV29-1,-,TGCAGCGTTGTTGGGAGACGGGGAGAGACCCAGTACTTC,CSVVGRRGETQYF
TRBJ1-5,TRBV6-5,-,TGTGCCAGCAAGGGGGGGACCAATCAGCCCCAGCATTTT,CASKGGTNQPQHF
TRBJ2-2,TRBV5-4,TRBD2,TGTGCCAGCAGCTACCAACGGGGGGTCGACACCGGGGAGCTGTTTTTT,CASSYQRGVDTGELFF
TRBJ1-1,TRBV29-1,TRBD1,TGCAGCGTCCCATACAGGGGAGACACTGAAGCTTTCTTT,CSVPYRGDTEAFF
TRBJ1-3,TRBV5-1,-,TGCGCCAGCAGCCCTGACAGGAGCTCTGGAAACACCATATATTTT,CASSPDRSSGNTIYF
TRBJ2-3,TRBV10-3,-,TGTGCCATCAGTGAGGACCCGACGGGAGCTGCAGATACGCAGTATTTT,CAISEDPTGAADTQYF
TRBJ1-5,TRBV5-8,TRBD1,TGTGCCAGCAGCCTTGACAGGGTGGTAAGCAATCAGCCCCAGCATTTT,CASSLDRVVSNQPQHF
TRBJ2-2,TRBV5-1,TRBD1,TGCGCCAGCAGCTCCAACTACGGGACAGGGGCCGCCGGGGAGCTGTTTTTT,CASSSNYGTGAAGELFF
TRBJ1-6,TRBV6-5,-,TGTGCCAGCAGTCGCGAAAGCGAGACTTCACCCCTCCACTTT,CASSRESETSPLHF
TRBJ1-2,TRBV27,TRBD1,TGTGCCAGCAGTCTTGACAGGGCGGACGGCTACACCTTC,CASSLDRADGYTF
TRBJ2-5,TRBV5-1,TRBD2,TGCGCCAGCAGCCCCGGACTAGCGGGGATCCAAGAGACCCAGTACTTC,CASSPGLAGIQETQYF
TRBJ2-5,TRBV5-1,-,TGCGCCAGCAGCTCCGAGGAGGGGGAGACCCAGTACTTC,CASSSEEGETQYF
TRBJ1-5,TRBV19,TRBD1,TGTGCCGCCAACAGGGGTCCCCTTACGCCCCAGCATTTT,CAANRGPLTPQHF
TRBJ2-1,TRBV5-1,-,TGCGCCAGCAGCTTTTCAGGGTGGTATTACAATGAGCAGTTCTTC,CASSFSGWYYNEQFF
TRBJ2-3,TRBV29-1,TRBD2,TGCAGCGTTGAGATACTAGCGGGGGGGGTGGATACGCAGTATTTT,CSVEILAGGVDTQYF
TRBJ1-1,TRBV6-5,-,TGTGCCAGCAGTTACGACAGGTCGGACACTGAAGCTTTCTTT,CASSYDRSDTEAFF
TRBJ1-1,TRBV5-1,-,TGCGCCAGCAGCCCGTTAGGGGTGTACACTGAAGCTTTCTTT,CASSPLGVYTEAFF
TRBJ1-5,TRBV2,-,TGTGCCAGCAGTGGTCACAGTAATGGCAATCAGCCCCAGCATTTT,CASSGHSNGNQPQHF
TRBJ1-1,TRBV9,-,TGTGCCAGCAGCTTAACAGCGGTGGCTGAAGCTTTCTTT,CASSLTAVAEAFF
TRBJ2-7,TRBV11-3,TRBD1,TGTGCCAGCAGACAGGGGGGCGCCTACGAGCAGTACTTC,CASRQGGAYEQYF
TRBJ1-4,TRBV7-9,TRBD1,TGTGCCAGCAGCTCCGGGGACAGGGAAAAACTGTTTTTT,CASSSGDREKLFF
TRBJ2-3,TRBV9,-,TGTGCCAGCAGCCCAGGGGCTTGGGCAGATACGCAGTATTTT,CASSPGAWADTQYF
TRBJ1-2,TRBV6-1,-,TGTGCCAGCAGTGACAGGCTTTATGGCTACACCTTC,CASSDRLYGYTF
TRBJ2-3,TRBV6-5,TRBD1,TGTGCCAGCGCCGGGACAGCGGCGGGCACAGATACGCAGTATTTT,CASAGTAAGTDTQYF
TRBJ2-7,TRBV9,TRBD2,TGTGCCAGCAGCGTAGGGCTAGCGGAGACCTACGAGCAGTACTTC,CASSVGLAETYEQYF
TRBJ2-2,TRBV5-1,-,TGCGCCAGCAGCTTAGGAAGCGAGACGAACACCGGGGAGCTGTTTTTT,CASSLGSETNTGELFF
TRBJ1-6,TRBV10-3,TRBD1,TGTGCCATCAGAGGGACAGGTGATTCACCCCTCCACTTT,CAIRGTGDSPLHF
TRBJ1-2,TRBV14,TRBD1,TGTGCCAGCAACCCCTTGACGGGACAGGCGGGTGGCTACACCTTC,CASNPLTGQAGGYTF
TRBJ1-6,TRBV30,-,TGTGCCTGGATGAGGGGGGGAGGATCCTATAATTCACCCCTCCACTTT,CAWMRGGGSYNSPLHF
TRBJ1-5,TRBV11-1,-,TGTGCCAGCAGCCGAACTGGGAGTCAGCCCCAGCATTTT,CASSRTGSQPQHF
TRBJ2-1,TRBV4-2,-,TGTGCCAGCAGCCAAGAACCCGACGGGGGTGACTACAATGAGCAGTTCTTC,CASSQEPDGGDYNEQFF
TRBJ1-1,TRBV5-1,TRBD1,TGCGCCAGCAGTCGGGACAGGATGAACACTGAAGCTTTCTTT,CASSRDRMNTEAFF
TRBJ1-1,TRBV5-1,-,TGCGCCAGCAGCACTCAACAGCAGGGAAACACTGAAGCTTTCTTT,CASSTQQQGNTEAFF
TRBJ2-7,TRBV6-4,-,TGTGCCAGCTCATGTCCCGGGGGACCCAATTACGAGCAGTACTTC,CASSCPGGPNYEQYF
TRBJ1-2,TRBV11-2,-,TGTGCCAGCAGCGACACTCCCCGACGCGCTAAACACCACTATGGCTACACCTTC,CASSDTPRRAKHHYGYTF
TRBJ2-7,TRBV11-2,-,TGTGCCAGCACCGACGGGCCACGGAGGGCCGAGCAGTACTTC,CASTDGPRRAEQYF
TRBJ2-7,TRBV6-6,TRBD1,TGTGCCAGCAGTAACCAAGACAGGGTCTTTTCCTACGAGCAGTACTTC,CASSNQDRVFSYEQYF
TRBJ2-1,TRBV4-2,TRBD2,TGTGCCAGCAGCCAAGAGGTAGCGGGAGTTGATGAGCAGTTCTTC,CASSQEVAGVDEQFF
TRBJ2-5,TRBV4-2,TRBD2,TGTGCCAGCAGCCTCCCTACTAGCGGGGGCGGGGAGACCCAGTACTTC,CASSLPTSGGGETQYF
TRBJ1-3,TRBV5-1,TRBD1,TGCGCCAGCAGCTCCAGGACAGGGGGGCCCGGTGGGAACACCATATATTTT,CASSSRTGGPGGNTIYF
TRBJ1-5,TRBV7-2,TRBD1,TGTGCCAGCAGCTCCCCCCGGGACAGGGGATGGACGCCCCAGCATTTT,CASSSPRDRGWTPQHF
TRBJ1-2,TRBV10-3,TRBD1,TGTGCCATCAGTGAGTCGACAGGGTCTGGCTACACCTTC,CAISESTGSGYTF
TRBJ2-7,TRBV6-6,TRBD1,TGTGCCAGCAGGCCAGGGGGTTACGAGCAGTACTTC,CASRPGGYEQYF
TRBJ1-3,TRBV4-2,TRBD1,TGTGCCAGCAGCCAAGACCTTACAGGGGGTTCCTCTGGAAACACCATATATTTT,CASSQDLTGGSSGNTIYF